Listed below are T cell receptor beta chains from one sample, sequenced in a study of T cells in Graves' hyperthyroidism and ophthalmopathy. MiXCR, run by TCRdb on the multiplex PCR reads, gives a single entry per CDR3 protein. The data show about 290,000 distinct CDR3 sequences, less than 15% seen once. The sequenced material came from blood. These receptors were obtained from a woman under 40 with Graves' hyperthyroidism that later progressed to Graves' ophthalmopathy. Each CDR3 is given with its conserved first and last residue. The D gene is left open where the match is weak. For some rows the clone size is stated as once, few or many, or as a class when expanded; others skip it.

j_gene: TRBJ2-7; d_gene: -; abundance: many; v_gene: TRBV13; CDR3nt: TGTGCCAGCAGCTCTCCGGGACAAGCCTACGAGCAGTACTTC; CDR3aa: CASSSPGQAYEQYF
j_gene: TRBJ1-4; d_gene: -; abundance: -; v_gene: TRBV30; CDR3nt: TGTGCCTGGAGTTCCCCCGGGGGCCTGACTAATGAAAAACTGTTTTTT; CDR3aa: CAWSSPGGLTNEKLFF
j_gene: TRBJ2-1; d_gene: TRBD2; abundance: many; v_gene: TRBV7-2; CDR3nt: TGTGCCAGCAGCTCGTATGGACTAGAGGTAACCAATGAGCAGTTCTTC; CDR3aa: CASSSYGLEVTNEQFF
j_gene: TRBJ1-5; d_gene: -; abundance: few; v_gene: TRBV6-2/TRBV6-3; CDR3nt: TGTGCCAGCAGTTATAATAGCAATCAGCCCCAGCATTTT; CDR3aa: CASSYNSNQPQHF
j_gene: TRBJ2-7; d_gene: -; abundance: many; v_gene: TRBV6-1; CDR3nt: TGTGCCAGCAGTAAGACGGCGTCCTACGAGCAGTACTTC; CDR3aa: CASSKTASYEQYF
j_gene: TRBJ2-1; d_gene: TRBD1; abundance: many; v_gene: TRBV6-2/TRBV6-3; CDR3nt: TGTGCCAGCAGTCGACAGGGGTTCTACAATGAGCAGTTCTTC; CDR3aa: CASSRQGFYNEQFF
j_gene: TRBJ1-1; d_gene: TRBD1; abundance: few; v_gene: TRBV9; CDR3nt: TGTGCCAGCAGCGTAGGAGGTCAGGGGGCGACTGAAGCTTTCTTT; CDR3aa: CASSVGGQGATEAFF
j_gene: TRBJ2-5; d_gene: TRBD1; abundance: -; v_gene: TRBV19; CDR3nt: TGTGCCAGTAGTATAAGGCAGGGGGCGGCGGAGACCCAGTACTTC; CDR3aa: CASSIRQGAAETQYF
j_gene: TRBJ1-5; d_gene: -; abundance: few; v_gene: TRBV6-5; CDR3nt: TGTGCCAGCAGTTACTCGCACATTCAGAACAATCAGCCCCAGCATTTT; CDR3aa: CASSYSHIQNNQPQHF
j_gene: TRBJ1-1; d_gene: -; abundance: many; v_gene: TRBV28; CDR3nt: TGTGCCAGCAGTTTAGACGGCTACACTGAAGCTTTCTTT; CDR3aa: CASSLDGYTEAFF
j_gene: TRBJ2-1; d_gene: TRBD1; abundance: many; v_gene: TRBV20-1; CDR3nt: TGCAGCTTCCGGGACAGGGCAAATGAGCAGTTCTTC; CDR3aa: CSFRDRANEQFF
j_gene: TRBJ1-2; d_gene: -; abundance: few; v_gene: TRBV19; CDR3nt: TGTGCCAGTAGTATGTTTAGCTTGCTGAACTATGGCTACACCTTC; CDR3aa: CASSMFSLLNYGYTF
j_gene: TRBJ1-1; d_gene: -; abundance: many; v_gene: TRBV27; CDR3nt: TGTGCCAGCAGTTTAGACTCCTCAGGATACACTGAAGCTTTCTTT; CDR3aa: CASSLDSSGYTEAFF
j_gene: TRBJ2-1; d_gene: TRBD2; abundance: many; v_gene: TRBV2; CDR3nt: TGTGCCAGCAGGGGACTAGCGGGAGATATCTACAATGAGCAGTTCTTC; CDR3aa: CASRGLAGDIYNEQFF
j_gene: TRBJ2-5; d_gene: -; abundance: few; v_gene: TRBV7-9; CDR3nt: TGTGCCAGCAGCGTAGACGAGGAAGAGACCCAGTACTTC; CDR3aa: CASSVDEEETQYF
j_gene: TRBJ2-3; d_gene: -; abundance: many; v_gene: TRBV7-2; CDR3nt: TGTGCCAGCAGCTTAGATGGCGGGGCGACAGATACGCAGTATTTT; CDR3aa: CASSLDGGATDTQYF
j_gene: TRBJ2-7; d_gene: -; abundance: many; v_gene: TRBV5-5; CDR3nt: TGTGCCAGCAGCCCTGAGGGCACCGTCCCAGGGCAGTACTTC; CDR3aa: CASSPEGTVPGQYF
j_gene: TRBJ2-2; d_gene: -; abundance: many; v_gene: TRBV28; CDR3nt: TGTGCCAGCAGTTCGGGTAAAAGGTGGGGGGCTTCGAACACCGGGGAGCTGTTTTTT; CDR3aa: CASSSGKRWGASNTGELFF
j_gene: TRBJ2-1; d_gene: TRBD2; abundance: many; v_gene: TRBV12-3/TRBV12-4; CDR3nt: TGTGCCAGCAGTTTAGCATCCCCCACTAGCGGGAGGATCAATGAGCAGTTCTTC; CDR3aa: CASSLASPTSGRINEQFF
j_gene: TRBJ2-3; d_gene: TRBD1; abundance: few; v_gene: TRBV24-1; CDR3nt: TGTGCCACCAGTGATTTACAGGGGCCGGCAGATACGCAGTATTTT; CDR3aa: CATSDLQGPADTQYF
j_gene: TRBJ2-5; d_gene: -; abundance: many; v_gene: TRBV6-2/TRBV6-3; CDR3nt: TGTGCCAGCAGTCCGGGACGCATCCAAGAGACCCAGTACTTC; CDR3aa: CASSPGRIQETQYF
j_gene: TRBJ2-3; d_gene: TRBD2; abundance: many; v_gene: TRBV11-2; CDR3nt: TGTGCCAGCAGCGCCCGCTTGGGGCGGGAGCCAGATACGCAGTATTTT; CDR3aa: CASSARLGREPDTQYF
j_gene: TRBJ2-2; d_gene: -; abundance: -; v_gene: TRBV18; CDR3nt: TGTGCCAGCCGGACAGAGGGGCTCACCGGGGAGCTGTTTTTT; CDR3aa: CASRTEGLTGELFF
j_gene: TRBJ2-3; d_gene: TRBD2; abundance: many; v_gene: TRBV12-3/TRBV12-4; CDR3nt: TGTGCCAGCAGTTCACGGACTAGCGGGAGGGTAACAGATACGCAGTATTTT; CDR3aa: CASSSRTSGRVTDTQYF
j_gene: TRBJ1-3; d_gene: TRBD1; abundance: -; v_gene: TRBV19; CDR3nt: TGTGCCAGTAGTACCCGACAGGGAAGCTCTGGAAACACCATATATTTT; CDR3aa: CASSTRQGSSGNTIYF
j_gene: TRBJ1-1; d_gene: -; abundance: many; v_gene: TRBV29-1; CDR3nt: TGCAGCGTTGAAGTGGAAACAGTTGAAGCTTTCTTT; CDR3aa: CSVEVETVEAFF
j_gene: TRBJ2-1; d_gene: -; abundance: -; v_gene: TRBV7-2; CDR3nt: TGCGCCAGCAGCCAAGATCTACGGACGTCCTGCAATGAGCAGTTCTTC; CDR3aa: CASSQDLRTSCNEQFF
j_gene: TRBJ2-5; d_gene: TRBD2; abundance: few; v_gene: TRBV6-9; CDR3nt: TGTGCCAGCAGTTACCTTCTAGCGGTAGTCCAAGAGACCCAGTACTTC; CDR3aa: CASSYLLAVVQETQYF
j_gene: TRBJ2-6; d_gene: TRBD1; abundance: many; v_gene: TRBV6-1; CDR3nt: TGTGCCAGCAGCGCCGGGACAGGGGGCTCTGGGGCCAACGTCCTGACTTTC; CDR3aa: CASSAGTGGSGANVLTF
j_gene: TRBJ1-1; d_gene: -; abundance: many; v_gene: TRBV5-6; CDR3nt: TGTGCCAGCAGCTTTGTAGAGGGGCGCACGCCTGAAGCTTTCTTT; CDR3aa: CASSFVEGRTPEAFF
j_gene: TRBJ2-3; d_gene: TRBD2; abundance: many; v_gene: TRBV2; CDR3nt: TGTGCCAGCAGGGGACTAGCGGGAGGGTCAGATACGCAGTATTTT; CDR3aa: CASRGLAGGSDTQYF
j_gene: TRBJ2-4; d_gene: -; abundance: many; v_gene: TRBV7-2; CDR3nt: TGTGCCAGCAGCTTAGTATCCACCAGACTGGGGGCCAAAAACATTCAGTACTTC; CDR3aa: CASSLVSTRLGAKNIQYF
j_gene: TRBJ2-1; d_gene: TRBD1; abundance: few; v_gene: TRBV6-1; CDR3nt: TGTGCCAGCACATGGACAGGGGGCAATGAGCAGTTCTTC; CDR3aa: CASTWTGGNEQFF
j_gene: TRBJ1-1; d_gene: -; abundance: -; v_gene: TRBV19; CDR3nt: TGTGCCAGTAGATCGTATAGGACTGAAGCTTTCTTT; CDR3aa: CASRSYRTEAFF
j_gene: TRBJ2-3; d_gene: -; abundance: few; v_gene: TRBV7-6; CDR3nt: TGTGCCAGCAGCTTATCCGCGGGACTGACTAGCACAGATACGCAGTATTTT; CDR3aa: CASSLSAGLTSTDTQYF
j_gene: TRBJ2-2; d_gene: -; abundance: few; v_gene: TRBV7-6; CDR3nt: TGTGCCAGCAGTACCCCCTCCCGGACATATACCGGGGAGCTGTTTTTT; CDR3aa: CASSTPSRTYTGELFF
j_gene: TRBJ2-3; d_gene: -; abundance: -; v_gene: TRBV4-3; CDR3nt: TGCGCCAGCAGCCGGGGTAGCTCGGCAGATACGCAGTATTTT; CDR3aa: CASSRGSSADTQYF
j_gene: TRBJ2-5; d_gene: -; abundance: many; v_gene: TRBV20-1; CDR3nt: TGCAGTGCCGGCGGATCAGGGGCGGGCGAGACCCAGTACTTC; CDR3aa: CSAGGSGAGETQYF
j_gene: TRBJ1-1; d_gene: -; abundance: -; v_gene: TRBV9; CDR3nt: TGTGCCAGCAGCGTAGCGATAGGGGACACTGAAGCTTTCTTT; CDR3aa: CASSVAIGDTEAFF
j_gene: TRBJ2-2; d_gene: -; abundance: few; v_gene: TRBV19; CDR3nt: TGTGCCGGTACTAACACAGTAGGGGAGCTGTTTTTT; CDR3aa: CAGTNTVGELFF
j_gene: TRBJ1-1; d_gene: -; abundance: -; v_gene: TRBV10-3; CDR3nt: TGTGCCATCAGCCAAGGTTTTTCTGGAGCTTTCTTT; CDR3aa: CAISQGFSGAFF
j_gene: TRBJ2-3; d_gene: -; abundance: many; v_gene: TRBV11-2; CDR3nt: TGTGCCAGCAGCTTAAGGGAGCTGTCAGATACGCAGTATTTT; CDR3aa: CASSLRELSDTQYF
j_gene: TRBJ2-7; d_gene: TRBD1; abundance: many; v_gene: TRBV28; CDR3nt: TGTGCCAGCAGAACCGACAGGGTTGAGGACGAGCAGTACTTC; CDR3aa: CASRTDRVEDEQYF
j_gene: TRBJ2-2; d_gene: -; abundance: -; v_gene: TRBV11-2; CDR3nt: TGTGCCAGCAGCTTTACCGGGGAGCAAACCGGGGAGCTGTTTTTT; CDR3aa: CASSFTGEQTGELFF
j_gene: TRBJ2-7; d_gene: TRBD2; abundance: many; v_gene: TRBV6-1; CDR3nt: TGTGCCACCCACCCTCGACTAGCGGGAGGGCCCTCCTACGAGCAGTACTTC; CDR3aa: CATHPRLAGGPSYEQYF
j_gene: TRBJ2-3; d_gene: -; abundance: -; v_gene: TRBV9; CDR3nt: TGTGCCAGCAGCGAGGGCGGTAACACAGATACGCAGTATTTT; CDR3aa: CASSEGGNTDTQYF
j_gene: TRBJ2-7; d_gene: TRBD2; abundance: -; v_gene: TRBV4-3; CDR3nt: TGCGCCAGCAGCCAAGTGGGACTAGCGGGAGAGTCACACGAGCAGTACTTC; CDR3aa: CASSQVGLAGESHEQYF
j_gene: TRBJ1-6; d_gene: -; abundance: many; v_gene: TRBV18; CDR3nt: TGTGCCAGCCAAGTGGCGGGATCACCCCTCCACTTT; CDR3aa: CASQVAGSPLHF
j_gene: TRBJ2-3; d_gene: TRBD2; abundance: many; v_gene: TRBV20-1; CDR3nt: TGCAGTGCTAGCCCCGGACTAGCGGGAGGGACCGGGGGCACAGATACGCAGTATTTT; CDR3aa: CSASPGLAGGTGGTDTQYF
j_gene: TRBJ2-1; d_gene: -; abundance: many; v_gene: TRBV7-2; CDR3nt: TGTGCCAGCTCCCCAGGGGTCGGGACCAATCACAATGAGCAGTTCTTC; CDR3aa: CASSPGVGTNHNEQFF
j_gene: TRBJ1-2; d_gene: -; abundance: many; v_gene: TRBV5-6; CDR3nt: TGTGCCAGCAGCATCGGGACGGCAGATGGCTACACCTTC; CDR3aa: CASSIGTADGYTF
j_gene: TRBJ1-2; d_gene: -; abundance: many; v_gene: TRBV11-2; CDR3nt: TGTGCCAGCAGCTTAGGAGCAGGGAATGGCTACACCTTC; CDR3aa: CASSLGAGNGYTF
j_gene: TRBJ2-1; d_gene: -; abundance: many; v_gene: TRBV4-2; CDR3nt: TGTGCCAGCAGCCAAGATCGACTAGAGGGCTACAATGAGCAGTTCTTC; CDR3aa: CASSQDRLEGYNEQFF
j_gene: TRBJ2-2; d_gene: -; abundance: -; v_gene: TRBV4-3; CDR3nt: TGCGCCAGCAGCCAAGAGCCCCCCGTGATGGGAGCGCCCACCGGGGAGCTGTTTTTT; CDR3aa: CASSQEPPVMGAPTGELFF
j_gene: TRBJ1-1; d_gene: -; abundance: few; v_gene: TRBV15; CDR3nt: TGTGCCACCAGCAGAGTGGGGACTGAAGCTTTCTTT; CDR3aa: CATSRVGTEAFF
j_gene: TRBJ1-5; d_gene: -; abundance: few; v_gene: TRBV6-1; CDR3nt: TGTGCCAGCGGGTCTTGGGCAGGGAGTGGTCAGCCCCAGCATTTT; CDR3aa: CASGSWAGSGQPQHF
j_gene: TRBJ1-6; d_gene: TRBD1; abundance: -; v_gene: TRBV2; CDR3nt: TGTGCCAGCAGGATTGGGACAGGGGGCGGTTATTCACCCCTCCACTTT; CDR3aa: CASRIGTGGGYSPLHF
j_gene: TRBJ2-7; d_gene: -; abundance: many; v_gene: TRBV2; CDR3nt: TGTGCCAGCAGTGGCCGAACCTACGAGCAGTACTTC; CDR3aa: CASSGRTYEQYF
j_gene: TRBJ2-7; d_gene: TRBD1; abundance: -; v_gene: TRBV27; CDR3nt: TGTGCCAGCAGCTTCCGGGGGGACAGGGACATGCAGCAGTACTTC; CDR3aa: CASSFRGDRDMQQYF
j_gene: TRBJ2-1; d_gene: -; abundance: many; v_gene: TRBV12-3/TRBV12-4; CDR3nt: TGTGCCAGCAGTTTTGATATCCATGAGCAGTTCTTC; CDR3aa: CASSFDIHEQFF